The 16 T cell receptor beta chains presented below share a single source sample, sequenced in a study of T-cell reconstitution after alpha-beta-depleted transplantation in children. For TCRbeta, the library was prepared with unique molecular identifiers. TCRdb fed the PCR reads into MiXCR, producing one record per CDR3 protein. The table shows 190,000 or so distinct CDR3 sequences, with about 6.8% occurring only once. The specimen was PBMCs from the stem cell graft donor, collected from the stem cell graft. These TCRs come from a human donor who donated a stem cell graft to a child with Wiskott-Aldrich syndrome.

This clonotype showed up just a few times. Here the CDR3 reads CASSLVSTSGTFGADTQYF. For the CDR3, the DNA is TGCGCCAGCAGCTTGGTCTCGACTAGCGGGACCTTCGGGGCTGATACGCAGTATTTT. J is TRBJ2-3 and V is TRBV5-1; 11 positions match TRBD2. J was trimmed by 6 bases and V by 0 bases; bases with no gene match: 15. The CDR3 has 19 residues. CDR1 is SGHRS and CDR2 is YFSETQ in the germline V gene.

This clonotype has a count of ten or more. DNA for the CDR3: TGTGCCAGCAGTTTTTATTTCGGGGGTAAGGGGGGGCAAGATACGCAGTATTTT. It translates to CASSFYFGGKGGQDTQYF. The J gene is TRBJ2-3, the V gene TRBV28, with TRBD2 as a possible D gene (7 bases). Germline CDR1 MDHEN, CDR2 SYDVKM. This CDR3 is built from 18 residues. V gave up 3 bases and J gave up 5 bases, with 24 bases separating them.

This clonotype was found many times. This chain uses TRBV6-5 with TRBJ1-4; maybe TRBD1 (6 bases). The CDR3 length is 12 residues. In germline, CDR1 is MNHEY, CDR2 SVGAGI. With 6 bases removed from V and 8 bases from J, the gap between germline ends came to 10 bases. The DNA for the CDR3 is TGTGCCAGCAGCACGACAGGAGAAAAACTGTTTTTT. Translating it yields CASSTTGEKLFF.

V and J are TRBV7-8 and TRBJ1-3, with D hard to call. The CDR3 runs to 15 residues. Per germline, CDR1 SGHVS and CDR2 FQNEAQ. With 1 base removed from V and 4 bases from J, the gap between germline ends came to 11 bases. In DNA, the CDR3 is TGTGCCAGCAGCTTAGTATCAGGATGGGGAAACACCATATATTTT. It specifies CASSLVSGWGNTIYF.

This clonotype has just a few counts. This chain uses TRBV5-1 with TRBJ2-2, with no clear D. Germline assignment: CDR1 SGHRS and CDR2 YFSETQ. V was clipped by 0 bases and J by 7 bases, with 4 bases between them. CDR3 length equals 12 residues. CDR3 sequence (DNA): TGCGCCAGCAGCTTGGAGGTCGGGGAGCTGTTTTTT. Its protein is CASSLEVGELFF.

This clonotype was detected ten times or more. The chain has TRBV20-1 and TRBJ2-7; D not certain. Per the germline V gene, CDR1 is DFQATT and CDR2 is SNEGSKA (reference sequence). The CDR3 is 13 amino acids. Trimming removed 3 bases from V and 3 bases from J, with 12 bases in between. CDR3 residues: CSASKLGNYEQYF. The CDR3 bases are TGCAGTGCTAGTAAGCTAGGGAACTACGAGCAGTACTTC.

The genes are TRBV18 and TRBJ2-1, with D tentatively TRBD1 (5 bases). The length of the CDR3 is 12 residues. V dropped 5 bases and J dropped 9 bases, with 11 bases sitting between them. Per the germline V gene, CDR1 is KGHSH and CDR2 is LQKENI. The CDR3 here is CASSYVRGEQFF. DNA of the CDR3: TGTGCCAGCTCATACGTTAGGGGTGAGCAGTTCTTC. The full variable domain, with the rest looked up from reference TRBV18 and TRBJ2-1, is NAGVMQNPRHLVRRRGQEARLRCSPMKGHSHVYWYRQLPEEGLKFMVYLQKENIIDESGMPKERFSAEFPKEGPSILRIQQVVRGDSAAYFCASSYVRGEQFFGPGTRLTVL.

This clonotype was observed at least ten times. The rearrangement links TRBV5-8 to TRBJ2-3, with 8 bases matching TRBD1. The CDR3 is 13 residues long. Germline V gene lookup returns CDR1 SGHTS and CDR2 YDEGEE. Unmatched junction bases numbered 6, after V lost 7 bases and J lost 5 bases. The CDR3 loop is CASGGRGRDTQYF. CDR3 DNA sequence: TGTGCCAGCGGGGGCAGGGGGCGAGATACGCAGTATTTT.

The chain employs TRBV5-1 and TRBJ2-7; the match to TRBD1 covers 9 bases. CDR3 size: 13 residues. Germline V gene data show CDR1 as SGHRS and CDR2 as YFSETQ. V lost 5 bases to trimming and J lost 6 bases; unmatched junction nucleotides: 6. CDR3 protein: CASRSGTGLEQYF. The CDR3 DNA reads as TGCGCCAGCAGATCCGGGACAGGGCTCGAGCAGTACTTC. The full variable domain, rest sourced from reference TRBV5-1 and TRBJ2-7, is KAGVTQTPRYLIKTRGQQVTLSCSPISGHRSVSWYQQTPGQGLQFLFEYFSETQRNKGNFPGRFSGRQFSNSRSEMNVSTLELGDSALYLCASRSGTGLEQYFGPGTRLTVT.

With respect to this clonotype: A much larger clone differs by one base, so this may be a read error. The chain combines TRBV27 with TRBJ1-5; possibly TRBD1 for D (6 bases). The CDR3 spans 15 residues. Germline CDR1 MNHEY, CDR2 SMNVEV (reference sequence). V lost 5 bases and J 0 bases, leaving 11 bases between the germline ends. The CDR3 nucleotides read TGTGCCAGCAGTCGGACAGCCCATAGCAATCAGCCCCAGCATTTT. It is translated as CASSRTAHSNQPQHF.

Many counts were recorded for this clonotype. In DNA form, the CDR3 reads TGTGCCACCAGCAGAGATTTACCAGATACGCAGTATTTT. Protein: CATSRDLPDTQYF. The gene calls are TRBV15 and TRBJ2-3, with D unresolved. The CDR3 contains 13 residues. Germline CDR1 LNHNV, CDR2 YYDKDF (reference sequence). V was trimmed by 0 bases and J by 4 bases, leaving 5 bases between them.

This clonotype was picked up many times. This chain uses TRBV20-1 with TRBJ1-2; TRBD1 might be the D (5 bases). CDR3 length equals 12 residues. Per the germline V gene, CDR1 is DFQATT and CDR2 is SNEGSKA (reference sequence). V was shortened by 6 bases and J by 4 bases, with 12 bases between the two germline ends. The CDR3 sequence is CSAPGGVYGYTF. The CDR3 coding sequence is TGCAGTGCCCCGGGGGGGGTCTATGGCTACACCTTC.

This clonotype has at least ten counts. The CDR3 is CSATENEQFF. The CDR3 nucleotides read TGCAGTGCTACCGAAAATGAGCAGTTCTTC. V gene TRBV20-1 combines with J gene TRBJ2-1; no clear D. The length of the CDR3 is 10 residues. Trimming took 4 bases from V and 7 from J, leaving 5 bases between them. Germline CDR1 DFQATT, CDR2 SNEGSKA (reference sequence).

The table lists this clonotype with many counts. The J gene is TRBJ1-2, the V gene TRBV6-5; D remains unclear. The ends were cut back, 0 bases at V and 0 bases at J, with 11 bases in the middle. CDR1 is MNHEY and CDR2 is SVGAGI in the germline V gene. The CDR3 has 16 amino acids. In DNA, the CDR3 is TGTGCCAGCAGTTACTCGATTCAAGGAGCTAACTATGGCTACACCTTC. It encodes CASSYSIQGANYGYTF.

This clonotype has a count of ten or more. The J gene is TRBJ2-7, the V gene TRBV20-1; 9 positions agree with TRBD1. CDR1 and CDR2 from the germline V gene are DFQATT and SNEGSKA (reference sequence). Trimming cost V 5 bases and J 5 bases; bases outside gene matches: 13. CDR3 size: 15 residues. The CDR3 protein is CSAPPGTGFDDEQYF. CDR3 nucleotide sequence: TGCAGTGCTCCTCCCGGGACAGGGTTTGACGACGAGCAGTACTTC.

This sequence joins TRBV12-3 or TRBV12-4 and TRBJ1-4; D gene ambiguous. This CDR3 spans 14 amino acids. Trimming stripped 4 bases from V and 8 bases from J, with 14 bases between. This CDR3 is CASSSGPSREKLFF. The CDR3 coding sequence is TGTGCCAGCAGTTCCGGGCCCAGCAGAGAAAAACTGTTTTTT.